This T cell receptor (beta chain) was captured by sequencing in a study of T cell responses to AZD1222 COVID-19 vaccine. Study-wide results and caveats: Repertoires were obtained only post-peak T cell response. Donors were chiefly white British, with a greater number of females, and clonal diversity was perhaps underestimated. Recipients of two AZD1222 doses showed rising Spike-specific TCR breadth and depth.

Looked up from germline, CDR1 is LNHDA and CDR2 is SQIVND (reference sequence). J was trimmed by 6 bases and V by 2 bases; bases with no gene match: 6. This CDR3 spans 14 amino acids. The table came from immunoSEQ multiplex PCR; TCRdb's copy has only in-frame clones and leaves some out. Found here are around 130,000 clones, roughly nine tenths of them singletons; the top ten hold around a tenth. Worth noting for this clone: Its specificity is unknown.

J is TRBJ1-2 and V is TRBV19; TRBD1 aligns across 7 bases. The specimen was peripheral blood, collected 28 days after the second AZD1222 dose. This sequence was found in an adult who received the AZD1222 COVID-19 vaccine. The CDR3 DNA is TGTGCCAGTAGTATATCTGGCAGGGGGGATGGCTACACCTTC. Amino acid sequence: CASSISGRGDGYTF. Combining the CDR3 with reference TRBV19 and TRBJ1-2 gives the whole variable domain DGGITQSPKYLFRKEGQNVTLSCEQNLNHDAMYWYRQDPGQGLRLIYYSQIVNDFQKGDIAEGYSVSREKKESFPLTVTSAQKNPTAFYLCASSISGRGDGYTFGSGTRLTVV.